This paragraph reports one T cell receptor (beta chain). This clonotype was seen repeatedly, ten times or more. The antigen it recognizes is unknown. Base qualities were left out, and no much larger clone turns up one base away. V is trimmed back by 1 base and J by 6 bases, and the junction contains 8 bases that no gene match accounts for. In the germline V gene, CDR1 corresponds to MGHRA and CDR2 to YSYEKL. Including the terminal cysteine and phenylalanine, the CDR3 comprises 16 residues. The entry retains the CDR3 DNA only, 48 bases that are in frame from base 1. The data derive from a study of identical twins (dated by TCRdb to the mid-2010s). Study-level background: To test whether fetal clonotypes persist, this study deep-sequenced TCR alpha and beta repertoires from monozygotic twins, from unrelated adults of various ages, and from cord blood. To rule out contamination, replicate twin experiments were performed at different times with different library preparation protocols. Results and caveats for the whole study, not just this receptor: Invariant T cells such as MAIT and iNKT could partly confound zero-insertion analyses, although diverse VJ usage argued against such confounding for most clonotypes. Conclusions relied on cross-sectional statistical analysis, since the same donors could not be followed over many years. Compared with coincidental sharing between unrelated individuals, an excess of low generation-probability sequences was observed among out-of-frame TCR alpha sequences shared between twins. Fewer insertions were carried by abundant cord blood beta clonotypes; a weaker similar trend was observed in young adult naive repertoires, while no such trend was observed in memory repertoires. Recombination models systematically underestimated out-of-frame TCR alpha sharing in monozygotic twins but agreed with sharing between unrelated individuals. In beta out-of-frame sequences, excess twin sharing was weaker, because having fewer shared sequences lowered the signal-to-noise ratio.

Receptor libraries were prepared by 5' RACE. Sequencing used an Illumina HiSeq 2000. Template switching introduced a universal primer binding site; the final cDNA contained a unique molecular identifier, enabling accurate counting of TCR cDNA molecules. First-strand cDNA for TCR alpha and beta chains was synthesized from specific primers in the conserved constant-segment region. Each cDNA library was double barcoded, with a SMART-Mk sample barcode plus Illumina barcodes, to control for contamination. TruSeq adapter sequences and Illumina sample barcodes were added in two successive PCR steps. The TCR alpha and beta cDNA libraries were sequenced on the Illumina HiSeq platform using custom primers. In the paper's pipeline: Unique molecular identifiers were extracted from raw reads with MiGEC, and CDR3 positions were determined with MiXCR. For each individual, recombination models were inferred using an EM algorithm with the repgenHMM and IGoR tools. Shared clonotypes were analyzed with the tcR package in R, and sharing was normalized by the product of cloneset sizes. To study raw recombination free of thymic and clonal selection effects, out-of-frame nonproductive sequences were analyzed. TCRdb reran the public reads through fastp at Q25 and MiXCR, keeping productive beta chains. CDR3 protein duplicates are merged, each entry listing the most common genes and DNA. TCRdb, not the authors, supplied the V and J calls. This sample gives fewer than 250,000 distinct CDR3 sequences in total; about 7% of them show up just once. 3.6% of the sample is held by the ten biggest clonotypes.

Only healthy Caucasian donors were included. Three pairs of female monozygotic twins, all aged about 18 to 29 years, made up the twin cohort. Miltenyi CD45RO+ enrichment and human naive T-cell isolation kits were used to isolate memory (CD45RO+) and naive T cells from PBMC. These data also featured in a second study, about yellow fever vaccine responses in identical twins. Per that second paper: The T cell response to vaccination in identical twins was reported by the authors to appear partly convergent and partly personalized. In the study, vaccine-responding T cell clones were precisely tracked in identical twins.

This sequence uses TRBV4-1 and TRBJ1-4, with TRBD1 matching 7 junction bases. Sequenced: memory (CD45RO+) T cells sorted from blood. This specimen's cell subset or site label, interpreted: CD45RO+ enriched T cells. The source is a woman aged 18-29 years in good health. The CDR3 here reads CASSQASGGFDEKLFF. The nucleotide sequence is TGCGCCAGCAGCCAAGCTTCAGGGGGATTTGATGAAAAACTGTTTTTT.